The 20 T cell receptor beta chains below were found in one sample sequenced in a study of response to subunit inactivated influenza vaccine. TCRdb reprocessed the RT-PCR reads via MiXCR and lists one record per CDR3 protein. Among around 250,000 distinct CDR3 sequences listed, 9% to 15% were seen once. This material consisted of non-naive T cells sorted from PBMCs, taken 14 to 15 days before vaccination. Source of these receptors: a man between 45 and 60 years old who received an inactivated influenza vaccine.

The V call is TRBV2, the J call TRBJ1-6; TRBD1 aligns across 8 bases. Germline lookup yields CDR1 SNHLY and CDR2 FYNNEI. This CDR3 spans 14 amino acids. V trimming: 9 bases; J trimming: 9 bases; junction bases outside the gene matches: 10. The CDR3 DNA follows: TGTGCCAGAACCGCGGCAGGGGGCAGTTCACCCCTCCACTTT. Translation: CARTAAGGSSPLHF.

This clonotype occurred many times. The chain has TRBV7-9 and TRBJ2-7, with D tentatively TRBD2 (6 bases). The germline V gene encodes CDR1 SEHNR and CDR2 FQNEAQ (reference sequence). The CDR3 sequence is 16 residues long. V was shortened by 3 bases and J by 1 base, with 16 bases between the two germline ends. The CDR3 loop reads CASSFVRGSNSYEQYF. CDR3 DNA: TGTGCCAGCAGCTTCGTGCGGGGAAGTAATTCCTACGAGCAGTACTTC. Full variable domain (missing parts from reference TRBV7-9 and TRBJ2-7): DTGVSQNPRHKITKRGQNVTFRCDPISEHNRLYWYRQTLGQGPEFLTYFQNEAQLEKSRLLSDRFSAERPKGSFSTLEIQRTEQGDSAMYLCASSFVRGSNSYEQYFGPGTRLTVT.

V gene TRBV5-1 combines with J gene TRBJ2-3, with 10 nucleotides matching TRBD1. This CDR3 comprises 14 residues. Unmatched junction bases numbered 5, after V lost 0 bases and J lost 10 bases. Per germline, CDR1 SGHRS and CDR2 YFSETQ. CDR3 in amino acids: CASSLEYGTGAQYF. As DNA, the CDR3 is TGCGCCAGCAGCTTGGAGTACGGGACAGGGGCGCAGTATTTT.

The J gene is TRBJ2-5, the V gene TRBV7-2, with D tentatively TRBD1 (5 bases). The germline V and J ends were trimmed by 1 base and 1 base, with 16 bases remaining between them. The CDR3 runs to 17 residues. Germline loops: CDR1 SGHTA, CDR2 FQGNSA. DNA of the CDR3: TGTGCCAGCAGCTTAGGGGCCCTGGGGCACATCCAAGAGACCCAGTACTTC. It codes for CASSLGALGHIQETQYF.

The V gene is TRBV19, the J gene TRBJ2-7; D might be TRBD2 (5 bases). Germline V gene lookup returns CDR1 LNHDA and CDR2 SQIVND (reference sequence). Deletions cut 8 bases from V and 4 bases from J, with 12 bases between. CDR3 length: 12 residues. The CDR3 bases are TGTGCCAGTTCTAAATCGGGATACGAGCAGTACTTC. This sequence encodes CASSKSGYEQYF.

This clonotype was seen more than once but under ten times. The chain joins TRBV7-9 to TRBJ2-3; D is uncertain. CDR1 is SEHNR, CDR2 FQNEAQ, per germline (reference sequence). CDR3 size: 12 residues. Trimming pared 5 bases from V and 2 bases from J, leaving 5 bases between. The DNA of the CDR3 is TGTGCCAGCAGCACTCACACAGATACGCAGTATTTT. Its protein is CASSTHTDTQYF.

This clonotype was counted a few times. The V call is TRBV28, the J call TRBJ2-1; D not certain. The V end lost 10 bases, the J end lost 13 bases, and 23 bases lay between the germline ends. Germline-derived CDR1 and CDR2 are MDHEN and SYDVKM. CDR3 size: 13 residues. The CDR3 region is CATQAARPVRQFF. The CDR3, as DNA: TGTGCCACCCAGGCGGCCCGACCCGTGCGACAGTTCTTC.

This clonotype was detected only a few times. The genes are TRBV10-3 and TRBJ1-5; D perhaps matches TRBD1 (6 bases). This CDR3 spans 15 amino acids. Germline lookup yields CDR1 ENHRY and CDR2 SYGVKD. The V end was cut by 2 bases, the J end by 0 bases, with 8 bases between. CDR3 sequence: CAISETGNSNQPQHF. In DNA, the CDR3 is TGTGCCATCAGTGAGACAGGGAATAGCAATCAGCCCCAGCATTTT.

The rearrangement joins TRBV5-1 to TRBJ2-7; 8 nucleotides align to TRBD1. The CDR3 covers 13 residues. Germline CDR1 and CDR2: SGHRS and YFSETQ. J was trimmed by 4 bases and V by 3 bases; bases with no gene match: 3. CDR3 in amino acids: CASSSTGEYEQYF. The DNA for the CDR3 is TGCGCCAGCAGCTCGACAGGGGAGTACGAGCAGTACTTC. The complete variable domain, with remaining parts taken from reference TRBV5-1 and TRBJ2-7, reads KAGVTQTPRYLIKTRGQQVTLSCSPISGHRSVSWYQQTPGQGLQFLFEYFSETQRNKGNFPGRFSGRQFSNSRSEMNVSTLELGDSALYLCASSSTGEYEQYFGPGTRLTVT.

The chain carries TRBV20-1 and TRBJ2-4; D is unresolved. The ends were cut back, 6 bases at V and 5 bases at J, with 11 bases in the middle. This CDR3 region has 12 residues. The V gene's germline CDR1 is DFQATT and CDR2 SNEGSKA (reference sequence). CDR3: CSAKPSENIQYF. The CDR3 nucleotides are TGCAGTGCCAAGCCGTCAGAAAACATTCAGTACTTC.

This clonotype has at least ten counts. V usage is TRBV5-1 and J usage is TRBJ2-2; 7 nucleotides agree with TRBD1. Germline values: CDR1 SGHRS, CDR2 YFSETQ. This CDR3 region has 14 residues. V lost 4 bases to trimming and J lost 6 bases; unmatched junction nucleotides: 6. CDR3: CASSLGQSSGELFF. The CDR3 DNA sequence: TGCGCCAGCAGCCTGGGACAGTCCTCCGGGGAGCTGTTTTTT.

This clonotype was picked up a small number of times. Written as DNA, the CDR3 is TGCAGTGCTCCCCGGCCTAGCGGAGGCTACGAGCAGTACTTC. Translation gives CSAPRPSGGYEQYF. The rearrangement joins TRBV20-1 to TRBJ2-7; TRBD2 matches at 7 bases. The CDR3 length is 14 residues. The germline V gene encodes CDR1 DFQATT and CDR2 SNEGSKA (reference sequence). V trimming: 5 bases; J trimming: 3 bases; junction bases outside the gene matches: 10.

This clonotype showed up many times. This chain links TRBV27 with TRBJ2-1, with D possibly TRBD1 on 5 matching bases. CDR1 is MNHEY and CDR2 is SMNVEV in the germline V gene (reference sequence). The V and J ends lost 5 bases and 3 bases respectively, with 17 bases between them. The CDR3 has 16 amino acids. CDR3 loop: CASSNIPPGYYNEQFF. Here the CDR3 DNA reads TGTGCCAGCAGTAATATCCCTCCAGGGTACTACAATGAGCAGTTCTTC.

This chain connects TRBV20-1 to TRBJ2-5; 8 bases are shared with TRBD2. V gave up 0 bases and J gave up 5 bases; unmatched junction bases: 11. This CDR3 comprises 16 residues. Germline CDR1 reads DFQATT; CDR2 reads SNEGSKA (reference sequence). The CDR3 sequence is CSARDRPAGVRETQYF. The CDR3 DNA reads as TGCAGTGCTAGAGATCGACCAGCGGGGGTGAGGGAGACCCAGTACTTC.

This clonotype has only a few counts. The chain carries TRBV5-6 and TRBJ2-2; maybe TRBD1 (5 bases). Trimming took off 0 bases at V and 7 bases at J, with 16 bases between the two ends. This CDR3 region has 16 residues. The germline gives CDR1 SGHDT, CDR2 YYEEEE. The CDR3 loop is CASSLARQLVGGELFF. CDR3 coding DNA: TGTGCCAGCAGCTTGGCTCGACAGTTGGTAGGCGGGGAGCTGTTTTTT.

This chain joins TRBV10-3 and TRBJ2-5; 9 nucleotides align to TRBD1. The ends lost 6 bases at V and 2 bases at J; junction bases unmatched: 7. The CDR3 has 15 amino acids. In germline, CDR1 is ENHRY, CDR2 SYGVKD. CDR3 amino acids: CAISTSTGGQETQYF. In DNA, the CDR3 is TGTGCCATCAGCACCTCGACAGGGGGTCAAGAGACCCAGTACTTC.

The sample holds a few counts of this clonotype. The rearrangement links TRBV12-3 or TRBV12-4 to TRBJ2-1; 10 nucleotides match TRBD1. The CDR3 consists of 15 residues. Trimming cost V 5 bases and J 4 bases; bases outside gene matches: 5. The CDR3 loop is CASSGGQGLYNEQFF. The CDR3 DNA is TGTGCCAGCAGTGGGGGACAGGGGCTGTACAATGAGCAGTTCTTC.

The sample holds a few counts of this clonotype. V gene TRBV18 combines with J gene TRBJ2-5, with 7 bases that match TRBD1. CDR3 length equals 17 residues. V trimming: 3 bases; J trimming: 0 bases; junction bases outside the gene matches: 10. The germline gives CDR1 KGHSH, CDR2 LQKENI. The CDR3 DNA reads as TGTGCCAGCTCACCGAGCTGGACAGGAAGGTACCAAGAGACCCAGTACTTC. Translation: CASSPSWTGRYQETQYF.

J is TRBJ2-5 and V is TRBV21-1; the table's D call of TRBD2 was not tested on the DNA. TRBV21-1 represents a pseudogene. This CDR3 is built from 14 residues. The CDR3 sequence is CASSQRQGPGTQYF. Written as DNA, the CDR3 is TGTGCCAGCAGCCAAAGACAGGGCCCGGGGACCCAGTACTTC.

In this sample, this clonotype turned up a few times. A much larger clone sits a single nucleotide away, making a read error possible. V is TRBV29-1 and J is TRBJ2-7, with TRBD1 matching 11 bases. Per germline, CDR1 SQVTM and CDR2 ANQGSEA. V shed 5 bases and J 5 bases; nucleotides not matched to a gene: 11. The CDR3 is 15 residues long. The CDR3 sequence is CSVIGWGQGVNEQYF. For the CDR3, the DNA is TGCAGCGTTATCGGGTGGGGACAGGGGGTTAACGAGCAGTACTTC.